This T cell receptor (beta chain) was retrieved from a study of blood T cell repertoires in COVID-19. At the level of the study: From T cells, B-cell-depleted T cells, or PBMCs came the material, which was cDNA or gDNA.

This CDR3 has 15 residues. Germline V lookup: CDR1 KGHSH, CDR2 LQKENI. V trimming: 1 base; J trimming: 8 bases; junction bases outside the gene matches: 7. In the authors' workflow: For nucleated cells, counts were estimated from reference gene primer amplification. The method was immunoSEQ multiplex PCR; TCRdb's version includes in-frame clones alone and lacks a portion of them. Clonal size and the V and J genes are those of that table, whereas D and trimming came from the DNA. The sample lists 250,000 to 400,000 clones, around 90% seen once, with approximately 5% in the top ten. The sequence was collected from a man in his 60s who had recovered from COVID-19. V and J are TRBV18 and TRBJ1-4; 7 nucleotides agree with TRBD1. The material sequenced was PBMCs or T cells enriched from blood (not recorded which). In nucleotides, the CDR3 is TGTGCCAGCTCACCACGATCACAGGGGACGGAAAAACTGTTTTTT. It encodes CASSPRSQGTEKLFF.